These 22 T cell receptor beta chains originate from one sample sequenced in a study of tumor and adjacent non-tumor tissue in lung cancer. A modified ARM-PCR protocol with three rounds of nested PCR amplified TCRbeta. MiXCR, applied by TCRdb to the multiplex PCR reads, yields one record per CDR3 protein. In the table there are 60,000 to 90,000 distinct CDR3 sequences, over 70% of which are singletons. The template was RNA from unsorted bulk tissue. Sequenced: lung tumor tissue. The receptor set was obtained from a woman aged 45-59 years with non-small cell lung cancer.

This clonotype was counted between two and nine times. This may be a read error: a much more frequent sequence differs by one nucleotide. The chain combines TRBV5-1 with TRBJ2-3, with TRBD2 matching over 7 bases. The CDR3 runs 14 residues. CDR1 is SGHRS, CDR2 YFSETQ, per germline. CDR3 in amino acids: CASCLSGREDTQYF. CDR3 DNA: TGCGCCAGCTGCTTGAGTGGGAGGGAAGATACGCAGTATTTT.

Concerning this clonotype itself: At one of its ends the junction is not consistent with the germline gene, which may arise from a read error. The chain carries TRBV4-1 and TRBJ1-3, with 9 positions matching TRBD1. Germline V CDR1 and CDR2: MGHRA, YSYEKL. The CDR3 covers 16 residues. As DNA, the CDR3 is TGCACCAGCAACCAAGAATGGACAGGGGTTCGCAACACCATATATTTT. Protein sequence: CTSNQEWTGVRNTIYF.

With respect to this clonotype: Given the absence of the conserved phenylalanine or tryptophan at the CDR3 end, a read error is likely. The CDR3 spells CASSLENSGEQYL. DNA of the CDR3: TGCGCCAGCAGCTTAGAGAATAGTGGGGAGCAGTACTTG. The V call is TRBV11-2, the J call TRBJ2-7; D ambiguous. Germline CDR1 reads SGHAT; CDR2 reads FQNNGV. The CDR3 is 13 residues long.

This clonotype is medium-sized (0.01 to 0.1%) in the sample. The chain couples TRBV4-2 to TRBJ2-3; 7 nucleotides align to TRBD2. The CDR3 is made up of 16 amino acids. Germline trimming cut 1 base from V and 4 bases from J; bases unmatched to any gene: 8. Germline V gene sequence: CDR1 LGHNA, CDR2 YNFKEQ. CDR3 sequence reads: CASSQGRGSGADTQYF. For the CDR3, the DNA is TGTGCCAGCAGCCAAGGGCGCGGGAGCGGGGCAGATACGCAGTATTTT.

J is TRBJ2-7 and V is TRBV28; 8 nucleotides line up with TRBD1. Unmatched junction bases numbered 6, after V lost 3 bases and J lost 2 bases. From germline, CDR1 is MDHEN and CDR2 SYDVKM. The CDR3 totals 15 residues. CDR3 coding DNA: TGTGCCAGCAGTTTCTACCGGGACAGGACCTACGAGCAGTACTTC. This codes for CASSFYRDRTYEQYF.

The J gene is TRBJ2-7, the V gene TRBV6-1; a possible D gene is TRBD2 (6 bases). Germline CDR1 reads MNHNS; CDR2 reads SASEGT. The CDR3 is 15 amino acids. Trimming pared 1 base from V and 9 bases from J, leaving 19 bases between. The CDR3 DNA is TGTGCCAGCAGTGAAGAAGTTAGCGGACCCTATGGGCAGTACTTC. Translation gives CASSEEVSGPYGQYF.

As to this clonotype: At one end, the junction sequence differs from germline, possibly due to a read error. This chain links TRBV6-1 with TRBJ2-7; 9 bases fit TRBD1. CDR3 length: 15 residues. Germline V gene sequence: CDR1 MNHNS, CDR2 SASEGT. The CDR3 DNA follows: TGTACCAGCAGCGACCCTCCGGACAGGGGAAGGGAGCGGTACTTC. Its protein is CTSSDPPDRGRERYF.

This chain links TRBV11-1 with TRBJ1-1, with D possibly matching TRBD1 (5 bases). The V gene lost 2 bases and the J gene lost 0 bases, with 13 bases spanning the gap. This CDR3 comprises 16 residues. Germline V gene lookup returns CDR1 SGHAT and CDR2 FQDESV (reference sequence). CDR3 bases: TGTGCCAGCAGCTTACTTGGGTGGGGGGTGAACACTGAAGCTTTCTTT. Amino acids: CASSLLGWGVNTEAFF.

J is TRBJ2-1 and V is TRBV19; unclear D gene. This CDR3 is 15 amino acids long. Germline CDR1 LNHDA, CDR2 SQIVND (reference sequence). Trimming cost V 1 base and J 1 base, with 8 bases left between them. The CDR3: CASSIGTRSYNEQFF. The CDR3 nucleotides are TGTGCCAGTAGTATAGGAACGAGGTCCTACAATGAGCAGTTCTTC.

The chain couples TRBV4-2 to TRBJ2-7, with TRBD2 as a possible D gene (5 bases). The CDR3 sequence is 11 residues long. From germline, CDR1 is LGHNA and CDR2 YNFKEQ. The ends were cut back, 8 bases at V and 13 bases at J, with 18 bases in the middle. The CDR3 loop is CASGIDYERYF. CDR3 DNA sequence: TGTGCCAGCGGTATCGACTACGAGCGATACTTC.

Notes on this clonotype: The CDR3 end shows no conserved phenylalanine or tryptophan, and so a read error is likely. The DNA is omitted, as the CDR3 cannot be located on it reliably, and the CDR3 follows TCRdb's listing. The V call is TRBV10-3, the J call TRBJ2-2. The CDR3 spans 13 amino acids, including both terminal residues. Germline V gene lookup returns CDR1 ENHRY and CDR2 SYGVKD. The CDR3 here is CAIGGPNTGELFS.

V gene TRBV7-9 combines with J gene TRBJ2-1; D is ambiguous. V lost 4 bases to trimming and J lost 10 bases, with 20 bases between them. This CDR3 region has 15 residues. Germline CDR1 SEHNR, CDR2 FQNEAQ (reference sequence). This CDR3 is CASSSMSAGNLEQFF. In nucleotides, the CDR3 is TGTGCCAGCAGCTCCATGTCTGCCGGCAATTTGGAGCAGTTCTTC.

Of note for this clonotype: At one boundary the junction diverges from the germline segment, which might be a read error. The rearrangement links TRBV6-2 or TRBV6-3 to TRBJ1-2; maybe TRBD1 (5 bases). This CDR3 is built from 15 residues. The germline CDR1 and CDR2 sequences are MNHEY and SVGEGT. The CDR3 region is CANSYVRGEFNGCTF. For the CDR3, the DNA is TGTGCCAACAGTTACGTACGGGGCGAGTTCAATGGCTGCACCTTC.

Points on this clonotype: As the CDR3 is not closed by the conserved phenylalanine or tryptophan, this likely results from a read error. This chain joins TRBV29-1 and TRBJ2-7, with 7 bases fitting TRBD2. There are 14 residues in the CDR3. V lost 8 bases, J lost 5 bases, and 15 bases stayed unmatched. Germline CDR1 is SQVTM and CDR2 is ANQGSEA. The CDR3 is CSFIGGGAIHEQYL. The CDR3, as DNA: TGCAGCTTCATCGGCGGGGGTGCAATCCACGAGCAGTACCTC.

V and J are TRBV4-1 and TRBJ2-7; a weak D match, TRBD2 (5 bases). Germline CDR1 is MGHRA and CDR2 is YSYEKL. The CDR3 sequence is 13 residues long. The V end lost 4 bases, the J end lost 6 bases, and 13 bases lay between the germline ends. The CDR3 spells CASSRVEACEQYF. CDR3 sequence (DNA): TGCGCCAGCAGCCGAGTGGAGGCCTGCGAGCAGTACTTC.

Remarks on this clonotype: A clone one base away is much larger, so this may be a read error. The chain is built from TRBV28 and TRBJ1-6; D might be TRBD1 (5 bases). Per germline, CDR1 MDHEN and CDR2 SYDVKM. The CDR3 contains 14 residues. This CDR3 is CVSKSGTANSPLHF. The CDR3 coding sequence is TGTGTCAGCAAGTCAGGGACGGCGAATTCACCCCTCCACTTT.

Note on this clonotype: A much larger clonotype is one base distant, so this may be a read error. The chain links TRBV12-3 or TRBV12-4 to TRBJ1-4; D is undetermined. CDR3 size: 13 residues. Trimming took off 8 bases at V and 6 bases at J, with 13 bases between the two ends. In DNA form, the CDR3 reads TGTGCCAGCCCCACCCCGGGTTATGAAAAACTGTTTTTT. This translates into CASPTPGYEKLFF.

Written as DNA, the CDR3 is TGTACCAACAGCCTAGTGGGGGGCACCGGGGAGCTGTTTTTT. Protein product: CTNSLVGGTGELFF. The chain employs TRBV11-3 and TRBJ2-2; D is possibly TRBD2 (6 bases). This CDR3 spans 14 amino acids. Germline loops: CDR1 SGHNT, CDR2 YENEEA.

In this sample, this clonotype turned up many times. V usage is TRBV12-3 or TRBV12-4 and J usage is TRBJ2-3; maybe TRBD2 (5 bases). V lost 3 bases to trimming and J lost 5 bases, with 9 bases between them. The length of the CDR3 is 13 residues. CDR3 region: CASSFSREDTQYF. In DNA, the CDR3 is TGTGCCAGCAGTTTCAGCCGGGAAGATACGCAGTATTTT.

Notes on this clonotype: At one end the junction does not follow the germline gene, possibly because of a read error. The chain carries TRBV4-1 and TRBJ1-5; TRBD1 matches 8 bases. Germline V lookup: CDR1 MGHRA, CDR2 YSYEKL. The CDR3 spans 15 residues. The CDR3 DNA is TGCGCCAACAGCCAAATGGGACAGGCGAATCAGCCCCAGCATTTT. Its translation is CANSQMGQANQPQHF.

There are a few counts of this clonotype. The CDR3 reads CASSFRGQPPYNEQFF. The DNA of the CDR3 is TGCGCCAGCAGCTTCCGGGGGCAGCCCCCCTACAATGAGCAGTTCTTC. The chain employs TRBV5-1 and TRBJ2-1, with D tentatively TRBD1 or TRBD2 (6 bases each). CDR1 SGHRS and CDR2 YFSETQ come from the germline V gene. The CDR3 contains 16 residues. V was trimmed by 2 bases and J by 2 bases, leaving 14 bases between them.

A word on this clonotype: An end of the junction does not agree with germline; a read error may underlie this. The chain is built from TRBV20-1 and TRBJ2-7, with 7 nucleotides matching TRBD2. Germline values: CDR1 DFQATT, CDR2 SNEGSKA (reference sequence). The CDR3 covers 18 residues. The CDR3 DNA follows: TGCAGTGCTAGTCGACCCATCCTCCGGGGGGATATATCCTATGAGCAGTGCTTC. Amino acids: CSASRPILRGDISYEQCF.